A single sample gave rise to the 16 T cell receptor beta chains below, sequenced in a study of cytomegalovirus exposure and HLA in healthy donors. Researchers ran the PCR with 60 Vbeta and 13 Jbeta primers. Only in-frame clones appear in the TCRdb table, and some are missing; sequencing was by immunoSEQ multiplex PCR. The sample has some 150,000 clones, around four fifths seen once. Sequenced input: PBMCs. Receptor source: a male donor in good health and CMV-seronegative.

This clone was counted only a few times. The chain couples TRBV28 to TRBJ1-5, with D unresolved. V shed 1 base and J shed 7 bases, with 14 bases lying between them. CDR3 length: 15 residues. In germline, CDR1 is MDHEN, CDR2 SYDVKM. The CDR3 DNA follows: TGTGCCAGCAGTTTATCCTCGGGCAGGAGGCAGCCCCAGCATTTT. This sequence encodes CASSLSSGRRQPQHF. Based on the CDR3 plus reference TRBV28 and TRBJ1-5, the full variable domain is DVKVTQSSRYLVKRTGEKVFLECVQDMDHENMFWYRQDPGLGLRLIYFSYDVKMKEKGDIPEGYSVSREKKERFSLILESASTNQTSMYLCASSLSSGRRQPQHFGDGTRLSIL.

The chain carries TRBV27 and TRBJ2-5; 7 bases align to TRBD2. The last part of the DNA fits TRBJ2-7 better; the J call may be wrong. Germline CDR1 reads MNHEY; CDR2 reads SMNVEV (reference sequence). The CDR3 is 13 amino acids. Written as DNA, the CDR3 is TGTGCCAGCAGAACGGGGGGCTCCTACGAGCAGTACTTC. Its translation: CASRTGGSYEQYF.

This clone has a handful of counts. The rearrangement uses TRBV7-9 and TRBJ2-7; 7 nucleotides align to TRBD1. V shed 5 bases and J 2 bases; nucleotides not matched to a gene: 12. This CDR3 spans 16 amino acids. Germline V lookup: CDR1 SEHNR, CDR2 FQNEAQ (reference sequence). The CDR3 bases are TGTGCCAGCAGCCCGACTGGGACAGATTTTACCTACGAGCAGTACTTC. Translated, it gives CASSPTGTDFTYEQYF.

This sequence joins TRBV9 and TRBJ2-5; D may be TRBD2 (7 bases). Trimming left V 2 bases short and J 4 bases short, with 12 bases between. Germline lookup yields CDR1 SGDLS and CDR2 YYNGEE. This CDR3 spans 14 amino acids. CDR3 protein: CASSVGGGPETQYF. The CDR3 DNA reads TGTGCCAGCAGCGTCGGCGGGGGCCCAGAGACCCAGTACTTC.

As for this clone: At one end the junction does not follow the germline gene, possibly because of a read error. The chain recombines TRBV7-9 with TRBJ2-7; D remains unclear. This CDR3 has 11 amino acids. Germline CDR1 and CDR2: SEHNR and FQNEAQ (reference sequence). The CDR3 protein is CSSSPGYEQYF. DNA for the CDR3: TGTTCCAGCAGTCCAGGTTACGAGCAGTACTTC.

J is TRBJ2-1 and V is TRBV7-3, with 9 bases that match TRBD1. The CDR3 contains 18 residues. Germline V gene data show CDR1 as SGHTA and CDR2 as FQGTGA. V lost 5 bases and J lost 2; bases outside the gene matches: 13. Here the CDR3 DNA reads TGTGCCAGCAGCGCTCCGGGACAGGGTTTCCATCCCTACAATGAGCAGTTCTTC. It is translated as CASSAPGQGFHPYNEQFF.

The chain couples TRBV7-2 to TRBJ2-5; 12 positions match TRBD2. CDR3 length equals 16 residues. V shed 5 bases and J 5 bases; nucleotides not matched to a gene: 9. Germline V gene data show CDR1 as SGHTA and CDR2 as FQGNSA. The CDR3, as DNA: TGTGCCAGCAGCCCCCGACTAGCGGGGGCGACGGAGACCCAGTACTTC. Protein sequence: CASSPRLAGATETQYF. The whole variable domain, filled in from reference TRBV7-2 and TRBJ2-5, reads GAGVSQSPSNKVTEKGKDVELRCDPISGHTALYWYRQSLGQGLEFLIYFQGNSAPDKSGLPSDRFSAERTGGSVSTLTIQRTQQEDSAVYLCASSPRLAGATETQYFGPGTRLLVL.

CDR3 bases: TGTGCCAGCAGCCCAAGCAGGGCCAGTATGGAGACCCAGTACTTC. It is translated as CASSPSRASMETQYF. The chain links TRBV7-6 to TRBJ2-5, with D perhaps matching TRBD1 (5 bases). Trimming cost V 5 bases and J 5 bases, with 18 bases left between them. The CDR3 loop spans 15 amino acids. Germline loops: CDR1 SGHVS, CDR2 FNYEAQ.

The chain employs TRBV7-9 and TRBJ1-5, with a tentative D call TRBD1 (5 bases). Per germline, CDR1 SEHNR and CDR2 FQNEAQ (reference sequence). This CDR3 has 14 residues. Between the trimmed V and J ends, which lost 5 bases and 0 bases, there was a span of 8 bases. CDR3 sequence (DNA): TGTGCCAGCAGCAGGGACTTTAGCAATCAGCCCCAGCATTTT. This encodes CASSRDFSNQPQHF. Full variable domain (outside the CDR3, taken from reference TRBV7-9 and TRBJ1-5): DTGVSQNPRHKITKRGQNVTFRCDPISEHNRLYWYRQTLGQGPEFLTYFQNEAQLEKSRLLSDRFSAERPKGSFSTLEIQRTEQGDSAMYLCASSRDFSNQPQHFGDGTRLSIL.

The chain links TRBV28 to TRBJ1-4, with D possibly matching TRBD1 (5 bases). The germline V and J ends were trimmed by 3 bases and 6 bases, with 11 bases remaining between them. The germline CDR1 and CDR2 sequences are MDHEN and SYDVKM. The length of the CDR3 is 14 residues. CDR3 sequence (DNA): TGTGCCAGCAGTTTGACCGGGGGTCATGAAAAACTGTTTTTT. Amino acids: CASSLTGGHEKLFF. Filled out from reference TRBV28 and TRBJ1-4, the complete variable domain reads DVKVTQSSRYLVKRTGEKVFLECVQDMDHENMFWYRQDPGLGLRLIYFSYDVKMKEKGDIPEGYSVSREKKERFSLILESASTNQTSMYLCASSLTGGHEKLFFGSGTQLSVL.

This clone was detected only a few times. The chain carries TRBV5-1 and TRBJ1-4; D ambiguous. This CDR3 comprises 13 residues. V shed 2 bases and J shed 2 bases, with 4 bases lying between them. CDR1 is SGHRS and CDR2 is YFSETQ in the germline V gene. This CDR3 reads CASSFGTNEKLFF. DNA for the CDR3: TGCGCCAGCAGCTTCGGGACTAATGAAAAACTGTTTTTT.

The J gene is TRBJ2-1, the V gene TRBV28; D unresolved. The CDR3 sequence is 13 residues long. CDR1 is MDHEN and CDR2 is SYDVKM in the germline V gene. Trimming stripped 4 bases from V and 0 bases from J, with 4 bases between. The CDR3 DNA reads TGTGCCAGCAGTTCCCTCTCCTACAATGAGCAGTTCTTC. Residues: CASSSLSYNEQFF.

The chain links TRBV18 to TRBJ1-5; D might be TRBD1 (5 bases). The germline gives CDR1 KGHSH, CDR2 LQKENI. The CDR3 length is 13 residues. V was cut by 3 bases and J by 5 bases, with 8 bases left in between. In nucleotides, the CDR3 is TGTGCCAGCTCACCGGGCAGGGATCAGCCCCAGCATTTT. This translates into CASSPGRDQPQHF.

This chain connects TRBV14 to TRBJ2-7; D not resolved. Germline CDR1 and CDR2: SGHDN and FVKESK. The CDR3 is 13 amino acids. V was cut by 0 bases and J by 6 bases, with 9 bases left in between. This CDR3 reads CASSQDLVSEQYF. DNA of the CDR3: TGTGCCAGCAGCCAAGATCTTGTTTCCGAGCAGTACTTC.

The gene calls are TRBV4-3 and TRBJ2-7; 7 positions match TRBD1. V was clipped by 1 base and J by 4 bases; unmatched bases: 10. Germline V gene sequence: CDR1 LGHNA, CDR2 YSLEER. The CDR3 spans 16 residues. CDR3 bases: TGCGCCAGCAGCCAAGCTCACACGGGACAGAGATACGAGCAGTACTTC. This translates into CASSQAHTGQRYEQYF.

V and J are TRBV21-1 and TRBJ2-7; TRBD2 was called by the table and not checked on the DNA. TRBV21-1 is listed as a pseudogene. This CDR3 contains 19 residues. In nucleotides, the CDR3 is TGTGCCAGCAGCAAATTCAAACTAGCGGGCCCCCAGCCAGGATACGAGCAGTACTTC. This gives the protein CASSKFKLAGPQPGYEQYF.